This T cell receptor (beta chain) derives from a study of cytomegalovirus exposure and HLA in healthy donors. On the study more broadly: T cells numbering about 180 million yielded some 100 million unique TCR beta sequences in an earlier analysis. Unique TCRs numbering some 80 million, obtained from HLA-typed donors, made up an early data release.

The CDR3 sequence is 13 residues long. Deletions cut 5 bases from V and 8 bases from J, with 12 bases between. Germline V gene data show CDR1 as SGHNT and CDR2 as YENEEA. PCR employed 60 Vbeta and 13 Jbeta primers. Per the study methods: Later, tens of millions of unique TCR beta chains were counted in an analysis, and around 11 million of them were shared. Clones were read by immunoSEQ multiplex PCR, and TCRdb kept only the in-frame ones, dropping some. The DNA gave D and trimming, while V, J and clone size come from that table. The profile shows some 54,000 clones, about three quarters of them singletons. Study outcomes and limitations: A missense variant in DCLRE1C was later tied to TCR beta V- and J-gene trimming.

There are a few counts of this clone. The antigen is unknown. V gene TRBV11-3 combines with J gene TRBJ2-2, with a weak D call TRBD1 (6 bases). Specimen: PBMCs. This receptor was taken from a man aged 18 to 29 in good health and CMV-seronegative. In DNA form, the CDR3 reads TGTGCCAGCAGCACCCCAGGGGAAGGGGAGCTGTTTTTT. Translated, it gives CASSTPGEGELFF.